The sequence of this T cell receptor (beta chain) was determined in a study of beta chain features in type 1 diabetes. For the study at large: Cell yields, age and gender were similar between patients and healthy donors.

CDR3 size: 15 residues. CDR1 is SGDLS, CDR2 YYNGEE, per germline. The ends lost 1 base at V and 0 bases at J; junction bases unmatched: 3. General study points: Whether TCRB rearrangement is influenced by HLA type was left unresolved in this analysis.

Comment on this clone: Its antigen is unknown.

Using CD45RO/CCR7/CD25/CD127/CD95/CD27, CD4+ naive, central memory, regulatory and stem cell-like memory cells were sorted. Every bit of the isolated RNA underwent reverse transcription, so sequencing read expressed TCRB transcripts. Sequenced by immunoSEQ multiplex PCR; TCRdb stores in-frame clones only, minus some. The table shows under 150,000 clones, with roughly 53% occurring only once. The clonotype comes from a man between 18 and 35 years old in good health. The chain employs TRBV9 and TRBJ1-2, with 7 bases matching TRBD1. Sequencing was performed on Tregs from blood. CDR3 sequence reads: CASSVKGTANYGYTF. The CDR3 DNA is TGTGCCAGCAGCGTAAAGGGGACAGCTAACTATGGCTACACCTTC.